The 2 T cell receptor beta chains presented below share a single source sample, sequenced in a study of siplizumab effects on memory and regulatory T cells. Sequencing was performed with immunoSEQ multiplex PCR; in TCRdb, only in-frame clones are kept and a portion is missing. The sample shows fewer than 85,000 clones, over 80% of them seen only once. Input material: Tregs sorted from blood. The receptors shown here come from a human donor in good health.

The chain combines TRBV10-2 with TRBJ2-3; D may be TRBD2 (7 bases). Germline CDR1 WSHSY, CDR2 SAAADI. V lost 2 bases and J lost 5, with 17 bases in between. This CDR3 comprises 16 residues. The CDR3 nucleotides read TGCGCCAGCAGTGAGCTTTTCGGGGGGCCAGGAGATACGCAGTATTTT. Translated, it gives CASSELFGGPGDTQYF.

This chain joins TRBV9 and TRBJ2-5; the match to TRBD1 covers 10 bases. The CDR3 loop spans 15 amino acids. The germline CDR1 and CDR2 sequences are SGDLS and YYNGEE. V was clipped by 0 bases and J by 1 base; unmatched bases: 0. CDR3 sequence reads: CASSVGTGGQETQYF. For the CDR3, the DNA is TGTGCCAGCAGCGTAGGGACAGGGGGCCAAGAGACCCAGTACTTC.